Listed below are T cell receptor beta chains from one sample, sequenced in a study of regulatory T cells in long-lasting Graves disease. TCRdb processed the multiplex PCR reads anew with MiXCR; each CDR3 protein has one entry. The sample carries more than 650,000 distinct CDR3 sequences, around 30% recorded once. The source was peripheral blood mononuclear cells (PBMCs), collected when the disease was refractory, from a patient treated with antithyroid drugs. The receptors were sampled from a female donor with Graves disease. Each CDR3 is given with its conserved first and last residue. The order of the fields is V gene, clone size, D gene, J gene, CDR3 length, CDR3 DNA, CDR3 protein. The D gene is left open where the match is weak. Clone size is stated in some rows and not others, as once, few, many or a class when expanded.

V: TRBV19; size: NA; D: NA; J: TRBJ1-2; length: 13; DNA: TGTGCCAGTCAGGGATCTTGGAACTATGGCTACACCTTC; CDR3: CASQGSWNYGYTF
V: TRBV28; size: few; D: NA; J: TRBJ1-6; length: 15; DNA: TGTGCCAGTAAATACCCCAGGGGCTATAATTCACCCCTCCACTTT; CDR3: CASKYPRGYNSPLHF
V: TRBV6-1; size: NA; D: NA; J: TRBJ1-5; length: 14; DNA: TGTGCCAGCAGGGAGGGGGTTAGCAATCAGCCCCAGCATTTT; CDR3: CASREGVSNQPQHF
V: TRBV28; size: many; D: NA; J: TRBJ2-5; length: 15; DNA: TGTGCCAGCAGTTTACCGCTCGGGACTCAAGAGACCCAGTACTTC; CDR3: CASSLPLGTQETQYF
V: TRBV7-8; size: NA; D: NA; J: TRBJ1-1; length: 13; DNA: TGTGCCAGCAGCATGCAGGGTTACACTGAAGCTTTCTTT; CDR3: CASSMQGYTEAFF
V: TRBV6-5; size: many; D: NA; J: TRBJ1-2; length: 14; DNA: TGTGCCAGCAGTTATCGCGTAGGAAACTATGGCTACACCTTC; CDR3: CASSYRVGNYGYTF
V: TRBV9; size: few; D: NA; J: TRBJ1-1; length: 14; DNA: TGTGCCAGCAGCGCATCAGGGTTCCACACTGAAGCTTTCTTT; CDR3: CASSASGFHTEAFF
V: TRBV3-1; size: few; D: TRBD1; J: TRBJ1-2; length: 16; DNA: TGTGCCAGCAGCCAGGACAGGGCGGGGACATACTATGGCTACACCTTC; CDR3: CASSQDRAGTYYGYTF
V: TRBV6-5; size: NA; D: TRBD1; J: TRBJ2-7; length: 16; DNA: TGTGCCAGCAGTTATACGGGACAGGCGACTCCCTACGAGCAGTACTTC; CDR3: CASSYTGQATPYEQYF
V: TRBV12-3/TRBV12-4; size: NA; D: NA; J: TRBJ1-2; length: 12; DNA: TGTGCCAGTCGACAGGCCGTCTATGGCTACACCTTC; CDR3: CASRQAVYGYTF
V: TRBV7-6; size: NA; D: NA; J: TRBJ1-3; length: 15; DNA: TGTGCCAGCAGCCCTACAGTGGGGACTGGAAACACCATATATTTT; CDR3: CASSPTVGTGNTIYF
V: TRBV2; size: many; D: NA; J: TRBJ2-5; length: 14; DNA: TGTGCCAGCAGTGAAGGTCGGGCGCAAGAGACCCAGTACTTC; CDR3: CASSEGRAQETQYF
V: TRBV30; size: NA; D: NA; J: TRBJ1-1; length: 14; DNA: TGTGCCTGGAGCCCCCGGACCGGAGACACTGAAGCTTTCTTT; CDR3: CAWSPRTGDTEAFF
V: TRBV18; size: NA; D: NA; J: TRBJ1-6; length: 13; DNA: TGTGCCAGCAGAACTAGCTATAATTCACCCCTCCACTTT; CDR3: CASRTSYNSPLHF
V: TRBV12-3/TRBV12-4; size: few; D: NA; J: TRBJ1-6; length: 11; DNA: TGTGCCAGCACCCTGCGGGGACCCCTCCACTTT; CDR3: CASTLRGPLHF
V: TRBV9; size: NA; D: NA; J: TRBJ1-2; length: 15; DNA: TGTGCCAGCAGCGTAGCCCCCATCACTGACTATGGCTACACCTTC; CDR3: CASSVAPITDYGYTF
V: TRBV12-3/TRBV12-4; size: NA; D: NA; J: TRBJ2-2; length: 15; DNA: TGTGCCAGCAAAGGAACAGGCCCCTACACCGGGGAGCTGTTTTTT; CDR3: CASKGTGPYTGELFF
V: TRBV2; size: many; D: NA; J: TRBJ1-2; length: 18; DNA: TGTGCCAGCGGTGTATCTCCGGATTCCTTCGGTATGGGCTATGGCTACACCTTC; CDR3: CASGVSPDSFGMGYGYTF
V: TRBV11-2; size: NA; D: NA; J: TRBJ2-2; length: 16; DNA: TGTGCCAGCAGGTCAGGGACGGCCGTAAACACCGGGGAGCTGTTTTTT; CDR3: CASRSGTAVNTGELFF
V: TRBV28; size: many; D: TRBD1; J: TRBJ1-1; length: 16; DNA: TGTGCCAGCAGTTTACCTCCACAGGGGAGAAGGACTGAAGCTTTCTTT; CDR3: CASSLPPQGRRTEAFF
V: TRBV25-1; size: few; D: NA; J: TRBJ1-1; length: 14; DNA: TGTGCCAGCAGCGCCCGACAGCCCAACACTGAAGCTTTCTTT; CDR3: CASSARQPNTEAFF
V: TRBV6-5; size: NA; D: TRBD2; J: TRBJ2-2; length: 16; DNA: TGTGCCAGCAGTTACGGTATCGGGGGGGACACCGGGGAGCTGTTTTTT; CDR3: CASSYGIGGDTGELFF
V: TRBV6-1; size: few; D: TRBD2; J: TRBJ2-3; length: 15; DNA: TGTGCCAGCAGTGCAATAGCGGGAGCGTCAGATACGCAGTATTTT; CDR3: CASSAIAGASDTQYF
V: TRBV6-2/TRBV6-3; size: NA; D: NA; J: TRBJ2-7; length: 14; DNA: TGTGCCAGCAGTCCGGGACCTTACTCCTACGAGCAGTACTTC; CDR3: CASSPGPYSYEQYF
V: TRBV6-1; size: many; D: NA; J: TRBJ1-5; length: 18; DNA: TGTGCCAGCAGTGAACGCGCCCCACAGGATTATAGCAATCAGCCCCAGCATTTT; CDR3: CASSERAPQDYSNQPQHF
V: TRBV6-1; size: few; D: TRBD2; J: TRBJ2-7; length: 16; DNA: TGTGCCAGCAGTCCCTTGCTGGTAGCGGGAGTCTACGAGCAGTACTTC; CDR3: CASSPLLVAGVYEQYF
V: TRBV29-1; size: many; D: NA; J: TRBJ1-2; length: 12; DNA: TGCAGCGTTGAAGACAGGAACTATGGCTACACCTTC; CDR3: CSVEDRNYGYTF
V: TRBV28; size: NA; D: NA; J: TRBJ1-1; length: 16; DNA: TGTGCCAGCAGTTTGTATCTGGGGACATTGAACACTGAAGCTTTCTTT; CDR3: CASSLYLGTLNTEAFF
V: TRBV11-2; size: many; D: TRBD2; J: TRBJ2-4; length: 15; DNA: TGTGCCAGCAGCTTAGGGGGAGGGACCAAAAACATTCAGTACTTC; CDR3: CASSLGGGTKNIQYF
V: TRBV12-5; size: few; D: NA; J: TRBJ1-4; length: 14; DNA: TGTGCTAGTGGTTTGGAAACCGTCGGGGAAAAACTGTTTTTT; CDR3: CASGLETVGEKLFF
V: TRBV6-5; size: NA; D: TRBD1; J: TRBJ1-5; length: 14; DNA: TGTGCCAGCAGTTACTTACAGGGGCTTCAGCCCCAGCATTTT; CDR3: CASSYLQGLQPQHF
V: TRBV5-1; size: few; D: NA; J: TRBJ1-6; length: 14; DNA: TGCGCCAGCAGCTTTAGACAGGATAATTCACCCCTCCACTTT; CDR3: CASSFRQDNSPLHF
V: TRBV7-9; size: NA; D: TRBD1; J: TRBJ1-4; length: 16; DNA: TGTGCCAGCAGCTCAAACCGGGACAGAGTGAATGAAAAACTGTTTTTT; CDR3: CASSSNRDRVNEKLFF
V: TRBV14; size: NA; D: TRBD1; J: TRBJ2-4; length: 17; DNA: TGTGCCAGCAGCCCCCTCGGAGGACAGGGAACCAAAAACATTCAGTACTTC; CDR3: CASSPLGGQGTKNIQYF
V: TRBV27; size: NA; D: TRBD1; J: TRBJ1-5; length: 18; DNA: TGTGCCAGCAGTACAAGGGCGCTGACAGGGGATAGCAATCAGCCCCAGCATTTT; CDR3: CASSTRALTGDSNQPQHF
V: TRBV4-1; size: few; D: NA; J: TRBJ1-2; length: 16; DNA: TGCGCCAGCAGCCCTTGGACCTCTCGGAGTAACTATGGCTACACCTTC; CDR3: CASSPWTSRSNYGYTF
V: TRBV12-5; size: few; D: TRBD1; J: TRBJ2-7; length: 15; DNA: TGTGCTAGTGGTTTGTTGACAGGGGGCGCGCACGAGCAGTACTTC; CDR3: CASGLLTGGAHEQYF
V: TRBV12-3/TRBV12-4; size: NA; D: NA; J: TRBJ1-5; length: 17; DNA: TGTGCCAGCAGTTTTGGGCAGGCAAAGGGTTACAATCAGCCCCAGCATTTT; CDR3: CASSFGQAKGYNQPQHF
V: TRBV27; size: many; D: NA; J: TRBJ1-2; length: 13; DNA: TGTGCCAGCAGTCACCGGACAGATCCTGGCTACACCTTC; CDR3: CASSHRTDPGYTF
V: TRBV13; size: NA; D: NA; J: TRBJ1-1; length: 13; DNA: TGTGCCAGCAGCTTAGGTCGAGACAATGAAGCTTTCTTT; CDR3: CASSLGRDNEAFF
V: TRBV20-1; size: NA; D: NA; J: TRBJ1-1; length: 16; DNA: TGCAGTGCTGTACCCCGGGACGGAAGAAAGAACACTGAAGCTTTCTTT; CDR3: CSAVPRDGRKNTEAFF
V: TRBV5-1; size: many; D: NA; J: TRBJ1-1; length: 15; DNA: TGCGCCAGCAGACAGGAAACGACGGAGAACACTGAAGCTTTCTTT; CDR3: CASRQETTENTEAFF
V: TRBV6-2/TRBV6-3; size: NA; D: NA; J: TRBJ1-1; length: 13; DNA: TGTGCCAGCAGTTACGCTCTCCACACTGAAGCTTTCTTT; CDR3: CASSYALHTEAFF
V: TRBV12-3/TRBV12-4; size: NA; D: NA; J: TRBJ1-2; length: 12; DNA: TGTGCCAGCAGCGGACATTCCTATGGCTACACCTTC; CDR3: CASSGHSYGYTF
V: TRBV20-1; size: NA; D: TRBD2; J: TRBJ2-6; length: 17; DNA: TGCAGTGCTGAGGTAGCGGGAGGTGGCTCTGGGGCCAACGTCCTGACTTTC; CDR3: CSAEVAGGGSGANVLTF
V: TRBV10-3; size: few; D: TRBD1; J: TRBJ1-4; length: 17; DNA: TGTGCCATCAGTGAGTGGAAGGGACAGGGTCGTCGTGAAAAACTGTTTTTT; CDR3: CAISEWKGQGRREKLFF